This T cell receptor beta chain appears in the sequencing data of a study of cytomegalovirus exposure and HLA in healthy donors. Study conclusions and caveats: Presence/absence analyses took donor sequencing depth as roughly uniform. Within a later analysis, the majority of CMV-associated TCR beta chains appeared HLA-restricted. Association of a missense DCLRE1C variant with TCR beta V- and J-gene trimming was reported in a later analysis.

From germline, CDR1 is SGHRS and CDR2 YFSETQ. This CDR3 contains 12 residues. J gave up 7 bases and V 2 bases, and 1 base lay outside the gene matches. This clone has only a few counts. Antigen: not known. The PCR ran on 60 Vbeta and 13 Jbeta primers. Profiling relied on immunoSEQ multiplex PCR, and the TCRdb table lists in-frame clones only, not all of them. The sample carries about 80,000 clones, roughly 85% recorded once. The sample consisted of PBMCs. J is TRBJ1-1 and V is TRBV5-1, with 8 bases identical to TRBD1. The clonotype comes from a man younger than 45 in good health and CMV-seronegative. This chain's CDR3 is CASSFDRGEAFF. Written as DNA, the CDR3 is TGCGCCAGCAGCTTTGACAGGGGTGAAGCTTTCTTT.